The sequence of this T cell receptor beta chain was determined in a study of read filtering for tumor transcriptome and immune sequencing. Turning to the study itself: Mean patient age was approximately 66 years, range about 45 to 85; 17 male, over twelve female.

Regarding the study as a whole: Single-read clonotypes: about 82% of IR-seq clonotypes (around 3.5% of reads), roughly 70% of RNA-seq clonotypes (around 48% of reads).

This CDR3 contains 12 residues. The V end lost 4 bases, the J end lost 2 bases, and 5 bases lay between the germline ends. Germline CDR1 SGHRS, CDR2 YFSETQ. The library was built from about 400 ng RNA with molecular barcoded adaptors for alpha/delta and beta/gamma chains. TCRdb redid the calling of the reads with MiXCR, one entry per CDR3 protein. The repertoire holds about 90,000 distinct CDR3 sequences, with approximately 13% as singletons. This clonotype was counted between two and nine times. No antigen is known for it. This may come from a read error, since a much larger clone is one base off. Since the CDR3 does not end with the conserved phenylalanine or tryptophan, this likely comes from a read error.

This sequence was found in a donor at least 40 years old with multiple myeloma. The V gene is TRBV5-1, the J gene TRBJ2-3; D not certain. The sequencing input was a population of CD138-negative cells sorted from bone marrow. The CDR3 loop reads CASSADTDTQYL. Written as DNA, the CDR3 is TGCGCCAGCAGCGCAGACACAGATACGCAGTATCTT.